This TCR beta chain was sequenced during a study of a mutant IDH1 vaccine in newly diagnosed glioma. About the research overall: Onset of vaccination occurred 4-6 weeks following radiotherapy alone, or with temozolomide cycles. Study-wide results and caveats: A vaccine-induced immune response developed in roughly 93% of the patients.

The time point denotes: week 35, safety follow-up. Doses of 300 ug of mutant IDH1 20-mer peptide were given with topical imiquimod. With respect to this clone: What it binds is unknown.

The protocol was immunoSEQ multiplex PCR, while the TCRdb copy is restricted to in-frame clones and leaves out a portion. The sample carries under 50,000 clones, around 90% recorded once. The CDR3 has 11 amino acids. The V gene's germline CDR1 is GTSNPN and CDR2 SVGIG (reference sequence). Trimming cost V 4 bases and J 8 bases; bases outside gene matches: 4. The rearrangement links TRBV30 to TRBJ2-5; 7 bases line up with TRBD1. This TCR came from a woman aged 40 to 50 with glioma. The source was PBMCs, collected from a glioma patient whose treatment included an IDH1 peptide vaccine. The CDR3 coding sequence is TGTGCCTGGACGACAGGGACCACCCAGTACTTC. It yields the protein CAWTTGTTQYF.